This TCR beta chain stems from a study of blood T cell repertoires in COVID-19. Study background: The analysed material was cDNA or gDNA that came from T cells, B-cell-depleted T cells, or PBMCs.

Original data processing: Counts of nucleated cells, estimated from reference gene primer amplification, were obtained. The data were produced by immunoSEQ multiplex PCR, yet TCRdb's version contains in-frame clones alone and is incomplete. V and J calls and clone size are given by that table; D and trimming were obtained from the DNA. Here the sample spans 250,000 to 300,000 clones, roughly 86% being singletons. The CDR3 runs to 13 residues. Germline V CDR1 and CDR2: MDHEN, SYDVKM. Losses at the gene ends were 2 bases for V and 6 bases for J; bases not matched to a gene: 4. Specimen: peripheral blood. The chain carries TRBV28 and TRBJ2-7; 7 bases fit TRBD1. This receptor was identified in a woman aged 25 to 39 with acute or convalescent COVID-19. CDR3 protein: CASSLGRGFEQYF. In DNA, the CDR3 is TGTGCCAGCAGTTTAGGCAGGGGGTTCGAGCAGTACTTC. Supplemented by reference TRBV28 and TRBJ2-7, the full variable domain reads DVKVTQSSRYLVKRTGEKVFLECVQDMDHENMFWYRQDPGLGLRLIYFSYDVKMKEKGDIPEGYSVSREKKERFSLILESASTNQTSMYLCASSLGRGFEQYFGPGTRLTVT.